The 20 T cell receptor beta chains listed next were all sequenced from one sample in a study of human T cells and chemical hapten exposure. Time point noted: patch test 2, 6 weeks after DPC sensitization. Treatment described: therapeutic diphenylcyclopropenone sensitization with weekly scalp DPC. Via MiXCR, TCRdb re-called the RACE reads, giving one row per CDR3 protein. The sample has about 82,000 distinct CDR3 sequences, 6.5% to 8.5% seen once; the top ten hold approximately 1.2%. The sequences come from whole blood, collected in connection with sensitization to the hapten diphenylcyclopropenone (DPC). The receptors here all came from a woman in her 30s with alopecia areata. Some clones in this sample may be carry-over from other donors' samples.

This clonotype was counted ten times or more. The rearrangement uses TRBV7-2 and TRBJ1-1; D is uncertain. The CDR3 is 13 amino acids. Germline values: CDR1 SGHTA, CDR2 FQGNSA. The ends were cut back, 8 bases at V and 1 base at J, with 11 bases in the middle. The CDR3 is CASLEGPNTEAFF. As DNA, the CDR3 is TGTGCCAGCTTAGAGGGCCCGAACACTGAAGCTTTCTTT.

The sample holds many counts of this clonotype. This chain connects TRBV20-1 to TRBJ2-5; possibly TRBD2 for D (5 bases). This CDR3 has 16 amino acids. Germline V lookup: CDR1 DFQATT, CDR2 SNEGSKA (reference sequence). V was shortened by 3 bases and J by 4 bases, with 21 bases between the two germline ends. The CDR3 loop reads CSASWEEALEGETQYF. The CDR3 coding sequence is TGCAGTGCTAGCTGGGAAGAAGCCCTAGAGGGAGAGACCCAGTACTTC.

This clonotype was seen many times. This rearrangement joins TRBV4-2 to TRBJ2-7, with unresolved D. Between the trimmed V and J ends, which lost 1 base and 4 bases, there was a span of 5 bases. This CDR3 contains 12 residues. Germline V gives CDR1 LGHNA, CDR2 YNFKEQ. CDR3 loop: CASSQVGYEQYF. The CDR3 DNA is TGTGCCAGCAGCCAAGTAGGTTACGAGCAGTACTTC.

This clonotype has more than one count but fewer than ten. This sequence joins TRBV2 and TRBJ1-1, with TRBD1 matching over 7 bases. CDR3 length: 16 residues. CDR1 and CDR2 from the germline V gene are SNHLY and FYNNEI. Trimming took 6 bases from V and 1 from J; bases not matched to a gene: 11. The chain's CDR3 is CASSARRQGQNTEAFF. The CDR3 DNA sequence: TGTGCCAGCAGCGCTCGCCGACAGGGTCAGAACACTGAAGCTTTCTTT.

This clonotype was seen at least ten times. The chain uses TRBV6-5 and TRBJ2-7; D gene unclear. This CDR3 is built from 12 residues. Germline assignment: CDR1 MNHEY and CDR2 SVGAGI. V was pared by 8 bases and J by 0 bases, with 8 bases between. CDR3 in amino acids: CASQRSSYEQYF. DNA for the CDR3: TGTGCCAGCCAGAGAAGCTCCTACGAGCAGTACTTC.

This clonotype appeared many times. The rearrangement links TRBV12-3 or TRBV12-4 to TRBJ1-6, with TRBD1 matching 7 bases. The CDR3 is 13 residues long. After removal of 2 bases from V and 8 bases from J, the junction contained 0 bases not matched to a gene. The CDR3 DNA reads as TGTGCCAGCAGTTTACAGGGGGATTCACCCCTCCACTTT. It is translated as CASSLQGDSPLHF.

In regard to this clonotype: Just one base apart from a much larger clone, this may be a read error. The rearrangement joins TRBV27 to TRBJ2-1; 7 bases line up with TRBD2. This CDR3 spans 14 amino acids. V was clipped by 5 bases and J by 1 base; unmatched bases: 2. CDR1 is MNHEY and CDR2 is SMNVEV in the germline V gene (reference sequence). DNA of the CDR3: TGTGCCAGCAGTAAACTAGCGTCCTACAATGAGCAGTTCTTC. Encoded protein: CASSKLASYNEQFF.

This clonotype has at least ten counts. The chain couples TRBV29-1 to TRBJ2-3; 8 nucleotides agree with TRBD1. V was clipped by 8 bases and J by 3 bases; unmatched bases: 16. This CDR3 has 16 residues. CDR1 is SQVTM, CDR2 ANQGSEA, per germline. CDR3 amino acids: CSPVIGGQEETDTQYF. CDR3 coding DNA: TGCAGCCCCGTAATCGGGGGACAGGAGGAAACAGATACGCAGTATTTT.

This clonotype was recorded at least ten times. DNA for the CDR3: TGTGCCAGCAGTTTAGACGGGCAGGATGAGCAGTTCTTC. Translation: CASSLDGQDEQFF. The chain has TRBV28 and TRBJ2-1; no firm D call. CDR3 length equals 13 residues. CDR1 MDHEN and CDR2 SYDVKM come from the germline V gene. V lost 2 bases, J lost 8 bases, and 10 bases lay in between.

The chain carries TRBV12-3 or TRBV12-4 and TRBJ2-5, with unresolved D. Trimming removed 8 bases at V and 5 bases at J, with 12 bases between. The CDR3 runs to 12 residues. The CDR3 is CASSRRMETQYF. CDR3 nucleotides: TGTGCCAGCTCTAGGCGGATGGAGACCCAGTACTTC.

This clonotype was found many times. The J gene is TRBJ1-2, the V gene TRBV28; maybe TRBD1 (5 bases). Trimming took 2 bases from V and 9 from J, leaving 16 bases between them. Germline CDR1 is MDHEN and CDR2 is SYDVKM. CDR3 length: 14 amino acids. The CDR3 spells CASSLLPGIESYTF. CDR3 DNA sequence: TGTGCCAGCAGTTTACTGCCAGGGATTGAGAGCTACACCTTC.

This clonotype came up many times. V and J are TRBV5-5 and TRBJ2-7; D is undetermined. CDR3 size: 14 residues. V shed 3 bases and J shed 0 bases, with 10 bases lying between them. Germline-derived CDR1 and CDR2 are SGHKS and YYEKEE (reference sequence). CDR3 in amino acids: CASSSPLDSYEQYF. CDR3 coding DNA: TGTGCCAGCAGCTCCCCACTGGACTCCTACGAGCAGTACTTC.

This clonotype occurred many times. In DNA form, the CDR3 reads TGTGCCAGCAGTTACAGAGTTCGGGAACCTGAAGCTTTCTTT. Its protein product is CASSYRVREPEAFF. The rearrangement uses TRBV6-6 and TRBJ1-1; unclear D gene. The CDR3 is 14 residues long. V dropped 2 bases and J dropped 6 bases, with 13 bases sitting between them. Germline assignment: CDR1 MNHNY and CDR2 SVGAGI (reference sequence).

This rearrangement joins TRBV29-1 to TRBJ1-2; D unclear. Germline V CDR1 and CDR2: SQVTM, ANQGSEA. Trimming pared 7 bases from V and 6 bases from J, leaving 15 bases between. The CDR3 length is 12 residues. The CDR3 sequence is CSAAWESDGYTF. The DNA for the CDR3 is TGCAGCGCAGCTTGGGAGTCGGATGGCTACACCTTC.

This clonotype has a count of ten or more. The J gene is TRBJ2-6, the V gene TRBV29-1; 8 nucleotides align to TRBD1. Germline-derived CDR1 and CDR2 are SQVTM and ANQGSEA. The CDR3 consists of 17 residues. Trimming took 1 base from V and 0 from J; bases not matched to a gene: 5. In DNA form, the CDR3 reads TGCAGCGTTGAAGCGGGACAGGAAACCTCTGGGGCCAACGTCCTGACTTTC. It encodes CSVEAGQETSGANVLTF. The full variable domain, completed using reference TRBV29-1 and TRBJ2-6, is SAVISQKPSRDICQRGTSLTIQCQVDSQVTMMFWYRQQPGQSLTLIATANQGSEATYESGFVIDKFPISRPNLTFSTLTVSNMSPEDSSIYLCSVEAGQETSGANVLTFGAGSRLTVL.

This clonotype was observed at least ten times. The rearrangement joins TRBV3-1 to TRBJ1-2, with D perhaps TRBD1 (5 bases). V was cut by 1 base and J by 6 bases, with 12 bases left in between. This CDR3 region has 14 residues. Germline V gene data show CDR1 as LGHDT and CDR2 as YNNKEL (reference sequence). Here the CDR3 reads CASSQVGVSHGYTF. The DNA of the CDR3 is TGTGCCAGCAGCCAAGTAGGGGTTTCCCATGGCTACACCTTC. The full variable domain, completed using reference TRBV3-1 and TRBJ1-2, is DTAVSQTPKYLVTQMGNDKSIKCEQNLGHDTMYWYKQDSKKFLKIMFSYNNKELIINETVPNRFSPKSPDKAHLNLHINSLELGDSAVYFCASSQVGVSHGYTFGSGTRLTVV.

Ten or more counts support this clonotype. Mismatch with germline at one junction end may stem from a read error. The V and J genes are TRBV7-9 and TRBJ1-5; D may be TRBD1 (5 bases). CDR1 is SEHNR and CDR2 is FQNEAQ in the germline V gene (reference sequence). The CDR3 is 16 amino acids. CDR3 DNA sequence: TGTGCCAGCAGATTAGGGGTCACAAATAGCAATCAGCCCCAGCATTTT. Its translation: CASRLGVTNSNQPQHF.

This sequence joins TRBV7-9 and TRBJ1-3; D not certain. V was clipped by 10 bases and J by 0 bases, with 16 bases between them. The CDR3 totals 15 residues. Germline assignment: CDR1 SEHNR and CDR2 FQNEAQ (reference sequence). CDR3 DNA sequence: TGTGCCATCAACGACCGCAGAGACTCTGGAAACACCATATATTTT. Protein: CAINDRRDSGNTIYF. Using reference TRBV7-9 and TRBJ1-3 for the parts outside the CDR3, the full variable domain is DTGVSQNPRHKITKRGQNVTFRCDPISEHNRLYWYRQTLGQGPEFLTYFQNEAQLEKSRLLSDRFSAERPKGSFSTLEIQRTEQGDSAMYLCAINDRRDSGNTIYFGEGSWLTVV.

This clonotype has a count of ten or more. V and J are TRBV6-4 and TRBJ2-2; D is undetermined. CDR1 and CDR2 from the germline V gene are MRHNA and SNTAGT. Trimming removed 2 bases from V and 3 bases from J, with 4 bases in between. This CDR3 contains 13 residues. CDR3 residues: CASSDQDTGELFF. The CDR3 bases are TGTGCCAGCAGTGACCAGGACACCGGGGAGCTGTTTTTT.

CDR3 nucleotide sequence: TGTGCCAGCAGTTCCAGGCCCCCGGGACAGGGGCGGGTAAGACAAGCTGAAGCTTTCTTT. Residues: CASSSRPPGQGRVRQAEAFF. The chain links TRBV12-3 or TRBV12-4 to TRBJ1-1, with 10 bases matching TRBD1. The CDR3 covers 20 residues. Unmatched junction bases numbered 23, after V lost 4 bases and J lost 6 bases.